This T cell receptor beta chain was identified in a study of T cell responses to AZD1222 COVID-19 vaccine (TCRdb year 2021). Looking at the study overall: AZD1222 recipients given second doses at about 4 weeks or at about 12 weeks were pooled, since spike-specific TCR depth and breadth were not found to differ between the two schedules. Trial participants were enrolled by age into subgroups of 18-55, 56-69 and 70-plus years, and around 150, 28 and 57 TCR-sequenced participants, respectively, were included in these subgroups. A total of 233 trial participants underwent TCR sequencing, of whom 207 had received two doses of AZD1222 and approximately 26 had received two doses of the MenACWY control vaccine.

The CDR3 runs 16 amino acids, cysteine and phenylalanine included. Only CDR3 DNA remains: 48 bases, in frame from the first base. Clipping removes 0 bases from V and 3 bases from J, with 6 as the unmatched junction base count. Sequences SGHNT (CDR1) and YYREEE (CDR2) are obtained from the germline V gene (reference sequence). Concerning this clone itself: Its antigen is currently not known. No qualities accompany the bases; no much larger clone lies one base away.

The CDR3 regions of human TCRbeta chains were analyzed by immunosequencing. The source study handled its data this way. TCRs in the repertoires were matched against a reference library of SARS-CoV-2-specific TCRs that had been generated with the MIRA antigen-specificity platform. Breadth meant the fraction of unique TCRs that were SARS-CoV-2-associated, whereas depth meant the fraction of total T cells that were SARS-CoV-2-associated. Using the MIRA data, every spike-specific TCR was mapped to the spike region that the TCR reacted to and assigned to either a CD4 or a CD8 class. Log10-transformed breadth and depth values were compared by one-way ANOVA with Sidak's multiple comparisons tests. The immuneACCESS repertoire file appears here via TCRdb, limited to in-frame rearrangements. These files lack a portion of the clones; in checked studies, under half of the deficit traces to unresolved V genes, and the cause of the others is not known. V, J and clone size are those of that table, while D and trimming were read from the DNA. The sample data list 140,000 to 150,000 clones, and approximately 94% of these were observed just once. The ten largest clones represent around 1.9% of the sample.

The time point label, as the study defines it: baseline before first vaccination. The vaccinee samples were drawn from two UK trials, COV001 and COV002, one of which was a single-blind randomized controlled phase 2/3 trial testing AZD1222 (ChAdOx1 nCoV-19) in healthy adults. For TCRbeta chain sequencing, PBMC samples from trial participants were taken at day 0 and at day 28 after the second dose. Results the study describes overall, beyond this receptor: Epitopes outside the regions mutated in the B.1.351 and B.1.1.7 variants were reportedly recognized by nearly half of the unique spike-specific TCRs. Conclusions about previously exposed vaccinees are limited because only six or seven AZD1222 recipients were SARS-CoV-2 seropositive at baseline. No day 14 peak-response samples were available, so repertoires were characterized only after the peak T cell response. The 56-69-year group was small, and its depth increase did not reach significance, likely because of low power. Spike-specific TCR breadth and depth rose significantly after two AZD1222 doses compared with day 0 and with MenACWY recipients. The whole spike protein was spanned by vaccine-associated CD4 TCRs, and dominant responses were seen in regions 160-218 and 743-854. Participants were mostly white British, with more females than males. The authors suggested clonal diversity may have been underestimated.

This receptor chain uses TRBV5-4 and TRBJ1-5, with 7 middle bases fitting TRBD1. The sample was peripheral blood, taken on day 0 of AZD1222 vaccination. The TCR was taken from an adult in good health. The CDR3 sequence is CASSLEPGQLNQPQHF. The nucleotides read TGTGCCAGCAGCTTGGAACCGGGACAGCTCAATCAGCCCCAGCATTTT.